This paragraph reports one T cell receptor (beta chain). What it binds is unknown. The PCR contained 60 Vbeta and 13 Jbeta primers. The data were produced by immunoSEQ multiplex PCR, yet TCRdb's version contains in-frame clones alone and is incomplete. The table lists under 150,000 clones, 67% of them singletons, with about 8.3% in the top ten. These data originate in a study of cytomegalovirus exposure and HLA in healthy donors. General observations from the study: Among donors in an Asian-associated ancestry cluster, a later analysis reportedly found fewer N-insertions than the roughly 610-donor mean. Later on, a genetic analysis was performed. It linked a missense variant in DCLRE1C with V- and J-gene trimming of TCR beta. Despite most TCR sequences being rare, some public TCRs occurred in many donors. The CMV antigen specificity of three CMV-associated chains was confirmed through in vitro analysis.

Germline V gives CDR1 MNHEY, CDR2 SMNVEV (reference sequence). V gave up 3 bases and J gave up 4 bases, with 16 bases separating them. The CDR3 contains 15 residues. This chain uses TRBV27 with TRBJ2-7; TRBD1 might be the D (6 bases). Sequenced sample: PBMCs. This receptor was taken from a man aged 18 to 35 in good health and CMV-seropositive. The CDR3 DNA follows: TGTGCCAGCAGTTTCGTTAGCAGGGGTCCATACGAGCAGTACTTC. It translates to CASSFVSRGPYEQYF.